These T cell receptor beta chains were read from a single sample in a study of cytomegalovirus exposure and HLA in healthy donors. This table comes from immunoSEQ multiplex PCR, and its TCRdb copy is limited to in-frame clones, with some not included. Of under 85,000 clones listed, more than 60% are singletons. Material: PBMCs. The origin of the receptors is a man between 35 and 55 years old in good health and CMV-seronegative. The CDR3 runs from the conserved cysteine through the conserved F or W. D genes are given only for firm matches. Clone size is not always given. Where it is, it says once, few, many or a class for expanded clones.

j_gene: TRBJ1-1; abundance: .; v_gene: TRBV14; d_gene: .; len: 15; CDR3nt: TGTGCCAGCAGCCAAGTCGCCTTTGCGGCGGTAGAAGCTTTCTTT; CDR3aa: CASSQVAFAAVEAFF
j_gene: TRBJ1-4; abundance: .; v_gene: TRBV5-1; d_gene: .; len: 14; CDR3nt: TGCGCCAGTACCCAGGCAGGGCTTAATGAAAAACTGTTTTTT; CDR3aa: CASTQAGLNEKLFF
j_gene: TRBJ1-5; abundance: .; v_gene: TRBV27; d_gene: .; len: 12; CDR3nt: TGTGCCAGCAGTTTTGTAGATCAGCCCCAGCATTTT; CDR3aa: CASSFVDQPQHF
j_gene: TRBJ1-6; abundance: .; v_gene: TRBV5-1; d_gene: .; len: 14; CDR3nt: TGCGCCAGCAGCCCGGGACACAATAATTCACCCCTCCACTTT; CDR3aa: CASSPGHNNSPLHF
j_gene: TRBJ2-4; abundance: .; v_gene: TRBV29-1; d_gene: TRBD2; len: 14; CDR3nt: TGCAGCGTCGGGACTAGCGTAAGGGGGGACAGTCAGTACTTC; CDR3aa: CSVGTSVRGDSQYF
j_gene: TRBJ2-4; abundance: .; v_gene: TRBV15; d_gene: .; len: 17; CDR3nt: TGTGCCACCAGCCTACTTACCGACTATCTAGCCAAAAACATTCAGTACTTC; CDR3aa: CATSLLTDYLAKNIQYF
j_gene: TRBJ1-5; abundance: .; v_gene: TRBV28; d_gene: TRBD1; len: 15; CDR3nt: TGTGCCAGCAACTCGGGACAGGGGGTCAATCAGCCCCAGCATTTT; CDR3aa: CASNSGQGVNQPQHF
j_gene: TRBJ2-7; abundance: .; v_gene: TRBV7-2; d_gene: TRBD1; len: 13; CDR3nt: TGTGCCAGCAGCTCACAAACAGGGGGCGAGCAGTACTTC; CDR3aa: CASSSQTGGEQYF
j_gene: TRBJ2-4; abundance: .; v_gene: TRBV29-1; d_gene: TRBD2; len: 14; CDR3nt: TGCAGCGTCGGGACTAGCGTAAGGGGGGACATTCAGTACTTC; CDR3aa: CSVGTSVRGDIQYF
j_gene: TRBJ2-1; abundance: .; v_gene: TRBV19; d_gene: TRBD1; len: 16; CDR3nt: TGTGCCAGTGAGACAACCGGGACAGGATCGAACAATGAGCAGTTCTTC; CDR3aa: CASETTGTGSNNEQFF
j_gene: TRBJ2-7; abundance: .; v_gene: TRBV5-1; d_gene: TRBD2; len: 19; CDR3nt: TGCGCCAGCAGCCCCACCGGGACTAGCGGGGTCCCGAGCTCCTACGAGCAGTACTTC; CDR3aa: CASSPTGTSGVPSSYEQYF
j_gene: TRBJ1-1; abundance: .; v_gene: TRBV29-1; d_gene: TRBD1; len: 12; CDR3nt: TGCAGCGTTGGACAGGGGAGGACTGAAGCTTTCTTT; CDR3aa: CSVGQGRTEAFF
j_gene: TRBJ2-7; abundance: .; v_gene: TRBV4-2; d_gene: TRBD2; len: 14; CDR3nt: TGTGCCAGCAGCCACGAGCGGGAGTCCTACGAGCAGTACTTC; CDR3aa: CASSHERESYEQYF
j_gene: TRBJ2-1; abundance: .; v_gene: TRBV9; d_gene: TRBD2; len: 18; CDR3nt: TGTGCCAGCAACCTTAAGGGGGCTAGCGGGAGTCCTTACAATGAGCAGTTCTTC; CDR3aa: CASNLKGASGSPYNEQFF
j_gene: TRBJ2-3; abundance: .; v_gene: TRBV7-9; d_gene: TRBD1; len: 14; CDR3nt: TGTGCCAGCAGCGCAGAGGGGGCTGAAGGTACGCAGTATTTT; CDR3aa: CASSAEGAEGTQYF
j_gene: TRBJ2-1; abundance: .; v_gene: TRBV10-3; d_gene: TRBD2; len: 12; CDR3nt: TGTGCCATCGGGACTATCTCCAATGAGCAGTTCTTC; CDR3aa: CAIGTISNEQFF
j_gene: TRBJ1-1; abundance: .; v_gene: TRBV30; d_gene: .; len: 14; CDR3nt: TGTGCCTGGAGTTGGACAGCCATGAACACTGAAGCTTTCTTT; CDR3aa: CAWSWTAMNTEAFF
j_gene: TRBJ2-2; abundance: .; v_gene: TRBV9; d_gene: TRBD1; len: 15; CDR3nt: TGTGCCAGCAGCCTCCGGACAGGGGGAACCGGGGAGCTGTTTTTT; CDR3aa: CASSLRTGGTGELFF
j_gene: TRBJ2-5; abundance: .; v_gene: TRBV25-1; d_gene: .; len: 16; CDR3nt: TGTGCCAGCAGTGAATGGTTAGGGGGTGAGCAAGAGACCCAGTACTTC; CDR3aa: CASSEWLGGEQETQYF
j_gene: TRBJ2-1; abundance: .; v_gene: TRBV19; d_gene: .; len: 12; CDR3nt: TGTGCCAGCGGGGTTCCTCGGAGAGAGCAGTTCTTC; CDR3aa: CASGVPRREQFF
j_gene: TRBJ2-5; abundance: .; v_gene: TRBV10-1; d_gene: .; len: 15; CDR3nt: TGCGCCAGCAGTGACCCCGGCTTGGACAAAGAGACCCAGTACTTC; CDR3aa: CASSDPGLDKETQYF
j_gene: TRBJ1-5; abundance: .; v_gene: TRBV7-8; d_gene: .; len: 14; CDR3nt: TGTGCCAGCAGCTTAGGGGCACGCAATCAGCCCCAGCATTTT; CDR3aa: CASSLGARNQPQHF
j_gene: TRBJ2-3; abundance: .; v_gene: TRBV27; d_gene: .; len: 14; CDR3nt: TGTGCCAGCAGCTTGATGAGGGTCACAGATACGCAGTATTTT; CDR3aa: CASSLMRVTDTQYF
j_gene: TRBJ2-7; abundance: .; v_gene: TRBV16; d_gene: .; len: 15; CDR3nt: TGTGCCAGCAGCCCCCACGCAGTCTCAGGATACGAGCAGTACTTC; CDR3aa: CASSPHAVSGYEQYF
j_gene: TRBJ2-3; abundance: .; v_gene: TRBV6-5; d_gene: TRBD2; len: 14; CDR3nt: TGTGCCAGCAGTCCCGGGACTAGTGCAGATACGCAGTATTTT; CDR3aa: CASSPGTSADTQYF
j_gene: TRBJ2-5; abundance: .; v_gene: TRBV6-6; d_gene: TRBD1; len: 15; CDR3nt: TGTGCCAGCAAGGATGGGACAGGTGGGGGGGAGACCCAGTACTTC; CDR3aa: CASKDGTGGGETQYF
j_gene: TRBJ2-6; abundance: .; v_gene: TRBV5-1; d_gene: TRBD2; len: 17; CDR3nt: TGCGCCAGCAGCCTAAGCGGGAGGGCCAGTGGGGCCAACGTCCTGACTTTC; CDR3aa: CASSLSGRASGANVLTF
j_gene: TRBJ2-1; abundance: .; v_gene: TRBV11-2; d_gene: .; len: 15; CDR3nt: TGTGCCAGCAGCCCGAGGGGGGGCTACAACAATGAGCAGTTCTTC; CDR3aa: CASSPRGGYNNEQFF
j_gene: TRBJ1-2; abundance: .; v_gene: TRBV28; d_gene: TRBD1; len: 15; CDR3nt: TGTGCCAGCAGCCGCATAAAGGGGGCAGACTATGGCTACACCTTC; CDR3aa: CASSRIKGADYGYTF
j_gene: TRBJ2-1; abundance: .; v_gene: TRBV7-3; d_gene: .; len: 14; CDR3nt: TGTGCCAGCAGTTCTCCGGGGACCTACAATGAGCAGTTCTTC; CDR3aa: CASSSPGTYNEQFF
j_gene: TRBJ2-6; abundance: once; v_gene: TRBV18; d_gene: TRBD1; len: 15; CDR3nt: TGTGCCAGCTCAGAGGGACAGGCTGGGGCCAACGTCCTGACTTTC; CDR3aa: CASSEGQAGANVLTF
j_gene: TRBJ2-3; abundance: .; v_gene: TRBV4-2; d_gene: TRBD1; len: 17; CDR3nt: TGTGCCAGCAGCCCCAACGTCGGGACAGGGGTTACAGATACGCAGTATTTT; CDR3aa: CASSPNVGTGVTDTQYF
j_gene: TRBJ1-2; abundance: .; v_gene: TRBV30; d_gene: TRBD1; len: 15; CDR3nt: TGTGCCTGGAGTGTCGGGACAGGGGGAACCTTTGGCTACACCTTC; CDR3aa: CAWSVGTGGTFGYTF
j_gene: TRBJ2-1; abundance: .; v_gene: TRBV7-3; d_gene: TRBD2; len: 15; CDR3nt: TGTGCCAGCAGCCCCTTAGCGGGAGTCTTAGATGAGCAGTTCTTC; CDR3aa: CASSPLAGVLDEQFF
j_gene: TRBJ1-2; abundance: few; v_gene: TRBV7-9; d_gene: .; len: 14; CDR3nt: TGTGCCAGCAGCCGAGACAGGACTAACTATGGCTACACCTTC; CDR3aa: CASSRDRTNYGYTF
j_gene: TRBJ2-5; abundance: .; v_gene: TRBV9; d_gene: .; len: 16; CDR3nt: TGTGCCAGCAGCCCGGGGGACTGGACTTGGGAAGAGACCCAGTACTTC; CDR3aa: CASSPGDWTWEETQYF
j_gene: TRBJ2-3; abundance: .; v_gene: TRBV2; d_gene: .; len: 16; CDR3nt: TGTGCCAGCAGTGTCGGTGGGGCAGTATTCACAGATACGCAGTATTTT; CDR3aa: CASSVGGAVFTDTQYF
j_gene: TRBJ2-7; abundance: .; v_gene: TRBV6-5; d_gene: .; len: 14; CDR3nt: TGTGCCAGCAGTGAATGGAGGGAATCCTACGAGCAGTACTTC; CDR3aa: CASSEWRESYEQYF
j_gene: TRBJ2-3; abundance: .; v_gene: TRBV6-6; d_gene: TRBD2; len: 16; CDR3nt: TGTGCCAGCAGTTCCACCGGAAGCGGGAGTATACATACGCAGTATTTT; CDR3aa: CASSSTGSGSIHTQYF
j_gene: TRBJ1-3; abundance: .; v_gene: TRBV6-1; d_gene: TRBD1; len: 19; CDR3nt: TGTGCCAGCAGTGGAGGCAGGGGGCCCCGATTTGCGTCTGGAAACACCATATATTTT; CDR3aa: CASSGGRGPRFASGNTIYF
j_gene: TRBJ1-1; abundance: .; v_gene: TRBV5-1; d_gene: TRBD1; len: 15; CDR3nt: TGCGCCAGTGAACAGGGGGCTGAAATGAACACTGAAGCTTTCTTT; CDR3aa: CASEQGAEMNTEAFF
j_gene: TRBJ1-5; abundance: .; v_gene: TRBV6-6; d_gene: TRBD1; len: 14; CDR3nt: TGTGCCAGCTGGGACCGGGACAGGGATCAGCCCCAGCATTTT; CDR3aa: CASWDRDRDQPQHF
j_gene: TRBJ2-1; abundance: .; v_gene: TRBV7-2; d_gene: .; len: 13; CDR3nt: TGTGCCAGCAGCTCCATCTCCTACAATGAGCAGTTCTTC; CDR3aa: CASSSISYNEQFF
j_gene: TRBJ2-7; abundance: .; v_gene: TRBV5-6; d_gene: .; len: 15; CDR3nt: TGTGCCAGCAGCAACTTAGACAGATGGGCCTACGAGCAGTACTTC; CDR3aa: CASSNLDRWAYEQYF
j_gene: TRBJ1-4; abundance: .; v_gene: TRBV12-5; d_gene: TRBD1; len: 14; CDR3nt: TGTGCTAGTGGTTTGGGGACAGGGGGTGAAAAACTGTTTTTT; CDR3aa: CASGLGTGGEKLFF
j_gene: TRBJ2-7; abundance: .; v_gene: TRBV29-1; d_gene: .; len: 15; CDR3nt: TGCAGCGTTGAAGTCCTGGGGGCTGAGCCTCACGAGCAGTACTTC; CDR3aa: CSVEVLGAEPHEQYF
j_gene: TRBJ2-2; abundance: .; v_gene: TRBV4-1; d_gene: .; len: 15; CDR3nt: TGCGCCAGCAAAGTCCGAGGTTCGAACACCGGGGAGCTGTTTTTT; CDR3aa: CASKVRGSNTGELFF
j_gene: TRBJ2-2; abundance: few; v_gene: TRBV18; d_gene: .; len: 16; CDR3nt: TGTGCCAGCTCACCCGGACAGCCCACCACGCTCGGGGAGCTGTTTTTT; CDR3aa: CASSPGQPTTLGELFF
j_gene: TRBJ2-7; abundance: .; v_gene: TRBV2; d_gene: .; len: 11; CDR3nt: TGTGCCAGCAGCCCGTCCTACGAGCAGTACTTC; CDR3aa: CASSPSYEQYF